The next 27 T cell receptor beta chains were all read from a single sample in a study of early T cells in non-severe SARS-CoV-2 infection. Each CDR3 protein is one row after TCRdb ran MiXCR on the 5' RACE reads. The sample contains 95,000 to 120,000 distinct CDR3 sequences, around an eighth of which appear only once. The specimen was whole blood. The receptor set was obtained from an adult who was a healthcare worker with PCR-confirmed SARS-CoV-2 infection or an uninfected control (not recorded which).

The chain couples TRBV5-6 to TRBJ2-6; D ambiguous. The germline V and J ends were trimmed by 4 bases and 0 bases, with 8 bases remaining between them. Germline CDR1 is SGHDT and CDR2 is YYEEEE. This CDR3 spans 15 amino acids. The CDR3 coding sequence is TGTGCCAGCAGCCCGAGACGCTCTGGGGCCAACGTCCTGACTTTC. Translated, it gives CASSPRRSGANVLTF.

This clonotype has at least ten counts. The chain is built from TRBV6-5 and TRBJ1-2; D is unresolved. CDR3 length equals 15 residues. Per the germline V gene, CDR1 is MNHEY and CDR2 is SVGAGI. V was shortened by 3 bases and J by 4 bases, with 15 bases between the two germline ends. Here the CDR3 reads CASSYSPGGSYGYTF. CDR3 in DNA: TGTGCCAGCAGTTATAGTCCAGGTGGATCCTATGGCTACACCTTC.

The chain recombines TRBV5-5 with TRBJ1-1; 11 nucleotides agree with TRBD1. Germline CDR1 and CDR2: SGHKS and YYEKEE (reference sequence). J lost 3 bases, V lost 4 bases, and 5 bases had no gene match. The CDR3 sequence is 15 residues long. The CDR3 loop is CASSGGTGGYTEAFF. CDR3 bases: TGTGCCAGCAGCGGAGGGACAGGGGGGTACACTGAAGCTTTCTTT.

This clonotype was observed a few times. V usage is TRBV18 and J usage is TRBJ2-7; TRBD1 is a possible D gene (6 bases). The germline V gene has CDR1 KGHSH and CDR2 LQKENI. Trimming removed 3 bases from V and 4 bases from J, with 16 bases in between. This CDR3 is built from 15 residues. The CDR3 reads CASSPIQGATYEQYF. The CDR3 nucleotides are TGTGCCAGCTCACCGATACAGGGTGCTACTTACGAGCAGTACTTC.

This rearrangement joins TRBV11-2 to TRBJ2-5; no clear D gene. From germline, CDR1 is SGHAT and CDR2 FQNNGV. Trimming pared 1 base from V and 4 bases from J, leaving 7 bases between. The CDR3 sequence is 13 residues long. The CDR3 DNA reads TGTGCCAGCAGCTTAGGATTGCGAGAGACCCAGTACTTC. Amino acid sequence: CASSLGLRETQYF.

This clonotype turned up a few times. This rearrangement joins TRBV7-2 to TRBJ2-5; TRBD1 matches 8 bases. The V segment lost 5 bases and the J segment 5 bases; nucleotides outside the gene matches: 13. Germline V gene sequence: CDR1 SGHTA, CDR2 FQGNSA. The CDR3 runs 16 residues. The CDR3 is CASSRGTGPLSETQYF. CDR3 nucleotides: TGTGCCAGCAGCCGGGGGACAGGACCGTTGTCGGAGACCCAGTACTTC.

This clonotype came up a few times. This CDR3 reads CASSLSGVGEFF. Written as DNA, the CDR3 is TGTGCCAGCAGCCTTAGTGGGGTCGGAGAGTTCTTC. V is TRBV6-5 and J is TRBJ2-1; D ambiguous. This CDR3 region has 12 residues. V was trimmed by 6 bases and J by 14 bases, leaving 17 bases between them. Germline CDR1 is MNHEY and CDR2 is SVGAGI.

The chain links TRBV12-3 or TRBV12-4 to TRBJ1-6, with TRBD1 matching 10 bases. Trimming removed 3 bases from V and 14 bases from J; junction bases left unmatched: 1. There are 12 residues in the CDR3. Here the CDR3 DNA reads TGTGCCAGCAGTTTGACAGGGGGCACCCTCCACTTT. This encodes CASSLTGGTLHF.

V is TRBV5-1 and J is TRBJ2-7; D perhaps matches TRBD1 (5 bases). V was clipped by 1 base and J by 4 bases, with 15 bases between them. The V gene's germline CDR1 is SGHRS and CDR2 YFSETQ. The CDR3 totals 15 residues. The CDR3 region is CASSLTPTAFYEQYF. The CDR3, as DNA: TGCGCCAGCAGCTTGACTCCGACAGCCTTTTACGAGCAGTACTTC.

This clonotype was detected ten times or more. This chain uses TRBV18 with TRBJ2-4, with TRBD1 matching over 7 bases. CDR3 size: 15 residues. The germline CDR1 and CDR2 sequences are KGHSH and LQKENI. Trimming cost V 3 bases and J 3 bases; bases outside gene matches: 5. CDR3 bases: TGTGCCAGCTCACCCACAGGGGTCTTCAAAAACATTCAGTACTTC. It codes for CASSPTGVFKNIQYF. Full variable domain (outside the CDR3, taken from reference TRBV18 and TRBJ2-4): NAGVMQNPRHLVRRRGQEARLRCSPMKGHSHVYWYRQLPEEGLKFMVYLQKENIIDESGMPKERFSAEFPKEGPSILRIQQVVRGDSAAYFCASSPTGVFKNIQYFGAGTRLSVL.

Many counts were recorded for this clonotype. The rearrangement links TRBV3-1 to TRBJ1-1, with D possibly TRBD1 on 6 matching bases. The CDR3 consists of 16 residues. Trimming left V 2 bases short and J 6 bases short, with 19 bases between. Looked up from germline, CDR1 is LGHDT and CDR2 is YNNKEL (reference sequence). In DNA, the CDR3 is TGTGCCAGCAGCCAAACTCAGGGGAAGGTGGACTCTGAAGCTTTCTTT. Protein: CASSQTQGKVDSEAFF.

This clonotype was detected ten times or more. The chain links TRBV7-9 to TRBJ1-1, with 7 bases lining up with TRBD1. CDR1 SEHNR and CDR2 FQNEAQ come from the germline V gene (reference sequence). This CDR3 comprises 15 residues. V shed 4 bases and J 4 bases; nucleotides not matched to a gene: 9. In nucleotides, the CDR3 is TGTGCCAGCAGCTCCCCCCGACAGGGATCCACTGAAGCTTTCTTT. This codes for CASSSPRQGSTEAFF.

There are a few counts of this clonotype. The CDR3 is CASSYSMFPGGDTEAFF. Written as DNA, the CDR3 is TGTGCCAGCAGTTACTCGATGTTCCCAGGGGGAGACACTGAAGCTTTCTTT. V gene TRBV6-7 combines with J gene TRBJ1-1, with 7 bases matching TRBD1. TRBV6-7 is an open reading frame whose function is uncertain. This CDR3 is built from 17 residues. The junction had 10 bases not matched to a gene; V was cut back by 0 bases and J by 3 bases.

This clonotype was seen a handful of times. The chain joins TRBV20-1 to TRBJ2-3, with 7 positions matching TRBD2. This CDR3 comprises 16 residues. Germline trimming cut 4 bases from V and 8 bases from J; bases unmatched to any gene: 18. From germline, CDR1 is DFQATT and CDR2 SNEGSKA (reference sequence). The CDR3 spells CSATAASGTLGGTQYF. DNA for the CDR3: TGCAGTGCTACCGCCGCAAGCGGGACCCTCGGGGGTACGCAGTATTTT.

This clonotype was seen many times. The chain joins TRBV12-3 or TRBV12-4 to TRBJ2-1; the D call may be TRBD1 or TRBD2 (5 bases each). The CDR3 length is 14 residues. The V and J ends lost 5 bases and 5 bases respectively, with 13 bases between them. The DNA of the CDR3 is TGTGCCAGCAGTGGCGGGTCAGGGCACAATGAGCAGTTCTTC. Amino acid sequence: CASSGGSGHNEQFF.

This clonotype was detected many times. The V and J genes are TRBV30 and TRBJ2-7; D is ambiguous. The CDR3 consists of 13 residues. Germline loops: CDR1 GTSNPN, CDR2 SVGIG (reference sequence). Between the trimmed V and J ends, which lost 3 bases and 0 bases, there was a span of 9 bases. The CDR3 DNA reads TGTGCCTGGAGGCAGGAGATCTCCTACGAGCAGTACTTC. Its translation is CAWRQEISYEQYF.

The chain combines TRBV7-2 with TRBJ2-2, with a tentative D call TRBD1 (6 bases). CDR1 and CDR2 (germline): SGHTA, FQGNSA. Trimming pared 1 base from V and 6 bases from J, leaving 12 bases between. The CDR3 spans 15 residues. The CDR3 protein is CASSLVAQGAGELFF. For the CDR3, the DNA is TGTGCCAGCAGCTTAGTGGCACAGGGCGCCGGGGAGCTGTTTTTT.

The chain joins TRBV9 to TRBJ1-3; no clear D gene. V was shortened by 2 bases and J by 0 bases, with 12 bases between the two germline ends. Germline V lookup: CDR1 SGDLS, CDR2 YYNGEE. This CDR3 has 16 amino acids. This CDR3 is CASSVLAADSGNTIYF. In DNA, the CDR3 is TGTGCCAGCAGCGTTTTGGCGGCCGACTCTGGAAACACCATATATTTT. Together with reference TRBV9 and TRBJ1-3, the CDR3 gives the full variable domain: DSGVTQTPKHLITATGQRVTLRCSPRSGDLSVYWYQQSLDQGLQFLIQYYNGEERAKGNILERFSAQQFPDLHSELNLSSLELGDSALYFCASSVLAADSGNTIYFGEGSWLTVV.

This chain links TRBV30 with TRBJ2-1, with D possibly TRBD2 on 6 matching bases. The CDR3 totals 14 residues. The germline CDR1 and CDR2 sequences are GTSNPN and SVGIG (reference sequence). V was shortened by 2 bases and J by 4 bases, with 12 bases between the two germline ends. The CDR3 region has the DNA TGTGCCTGGAGTCCGCGGGGTGGTTACAATGAGCAGTTCTTC. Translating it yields CAWSPRGGYNEQFF. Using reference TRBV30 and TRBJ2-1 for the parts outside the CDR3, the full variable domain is SQTIHQWPATLVQPVGSPLSLECTVEGTSNPNLYWYRQAAGRGLQLLFYSVGIGQISSEVPQNLSASRPQDRQFILSSKKLLLSDSGFYLCAWSPRGGYNEQFFGPGTRLTVL.

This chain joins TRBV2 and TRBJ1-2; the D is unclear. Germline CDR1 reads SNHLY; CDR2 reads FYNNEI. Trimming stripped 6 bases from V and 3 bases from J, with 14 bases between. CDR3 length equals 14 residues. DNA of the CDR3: TGTGCCAGCAGACAGACGATTCCTGACTATGGCTACACCTTC. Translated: CASRQTIPDYGYTF.

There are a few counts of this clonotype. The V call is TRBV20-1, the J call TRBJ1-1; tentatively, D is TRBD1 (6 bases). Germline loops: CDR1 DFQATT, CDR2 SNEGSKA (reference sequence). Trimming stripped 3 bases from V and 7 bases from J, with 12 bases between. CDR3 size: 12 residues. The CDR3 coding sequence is TGCAGTGCTAGTCCCATGGACAGTGAAGCTTTCTTT. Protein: CSASPMDSEAFF.

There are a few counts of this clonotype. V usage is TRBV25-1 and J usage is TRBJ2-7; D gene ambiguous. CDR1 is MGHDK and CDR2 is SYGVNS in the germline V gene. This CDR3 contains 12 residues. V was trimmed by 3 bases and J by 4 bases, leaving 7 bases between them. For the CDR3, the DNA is TGTGCCAGCAGTGATATTGGGTACGAGCAGTACTTC. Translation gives CASSDIGYEQYF.

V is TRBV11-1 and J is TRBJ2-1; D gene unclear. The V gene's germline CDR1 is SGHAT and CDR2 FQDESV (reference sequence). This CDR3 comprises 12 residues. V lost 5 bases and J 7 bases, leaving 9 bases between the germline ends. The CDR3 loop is CASSHGWNEQFF. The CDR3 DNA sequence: TGTGCCAGCAGCCACGGATGGAATGAGCAGTTCTTC.

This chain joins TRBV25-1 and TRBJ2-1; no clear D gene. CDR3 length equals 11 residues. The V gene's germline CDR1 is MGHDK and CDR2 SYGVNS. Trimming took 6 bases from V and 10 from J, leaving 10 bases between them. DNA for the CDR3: TGTGCCAGCAGGGAGCAAGGCGAGCAGTTCTTC. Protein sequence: CASREQGEQFF.

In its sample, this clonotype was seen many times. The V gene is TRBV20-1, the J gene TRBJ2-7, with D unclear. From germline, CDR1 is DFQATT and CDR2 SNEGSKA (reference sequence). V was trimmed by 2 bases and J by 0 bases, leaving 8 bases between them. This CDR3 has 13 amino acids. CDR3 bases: TGCAGTGCTAGACTACTGACCTCCTACGAGCAGTACTTC. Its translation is CSARLLTSYEQYF.

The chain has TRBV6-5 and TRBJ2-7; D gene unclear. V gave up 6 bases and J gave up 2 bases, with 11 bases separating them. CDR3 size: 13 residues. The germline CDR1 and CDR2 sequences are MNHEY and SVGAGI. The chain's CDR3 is CASSSPAAYEQYF. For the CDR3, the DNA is TGTGCCAGCAGCTCCCCCGCGGCCTACGAGCAGTACTTC.

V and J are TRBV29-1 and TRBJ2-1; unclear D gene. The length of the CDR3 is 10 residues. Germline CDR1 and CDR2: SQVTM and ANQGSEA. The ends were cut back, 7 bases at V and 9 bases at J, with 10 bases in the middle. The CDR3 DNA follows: TGCAGCGCCCAAACGACTGAGCAGTTCTTC. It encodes CSAQTTEQFF.